This T cell receptor beta chain was identified in a study of cytomegalovirus exposure and HLA in healthy donors. General observations from the study: There were some public TCRs occurring in many donors, but most TCR sequences were rare.

The PCR had 60 Vbeta and 13 Jbeta primers. Clones were sequenced by immunoSEQ multiplex PCR, and TCRdb holds only the in-frame ones, with some missing. The sample's table shows some 110,000 clones. V was cut by 4 bases and J by 2 bases, with 12 bases left in between. This CDR3 has 14 residues. Germline CDR1 is LGHNA and CDR2 is YSLEER. As concerns this clone: Antigen specificity is unknown.

This sequence joins TRBV4-3 and TRBJ2-7, with a tentative D call TRBD2 (6 bases). The sample consisted of PBMCs. This sequence originates from a man aged 25 to 40 in good health and CMV-seronegative. The CDR3 region is CASSPWRGTYEQYF. The DNA of the CDR3 is TGCGCCAGCAGCCCCTGGAGGGGAACCTACGAGCAGTACTTC.